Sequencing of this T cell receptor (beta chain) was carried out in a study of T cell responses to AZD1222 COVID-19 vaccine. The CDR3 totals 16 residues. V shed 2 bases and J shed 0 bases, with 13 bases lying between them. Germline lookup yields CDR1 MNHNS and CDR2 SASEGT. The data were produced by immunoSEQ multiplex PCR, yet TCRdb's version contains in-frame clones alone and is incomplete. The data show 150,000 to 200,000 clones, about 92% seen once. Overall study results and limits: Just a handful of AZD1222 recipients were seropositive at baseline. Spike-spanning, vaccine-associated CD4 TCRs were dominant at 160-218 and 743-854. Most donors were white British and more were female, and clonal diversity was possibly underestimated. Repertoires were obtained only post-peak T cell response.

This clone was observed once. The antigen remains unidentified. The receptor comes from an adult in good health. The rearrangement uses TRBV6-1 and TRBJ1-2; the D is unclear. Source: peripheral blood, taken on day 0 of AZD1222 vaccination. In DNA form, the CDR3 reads TGTGCCAGCAGTGAAAAGATGGAAGGCCCTAACTATGGCTACACCTTC. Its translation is CASSEKMEGPNYGYTF.